Included here is one T cell receptor beta chain sequence, with context. Libraries were prepared by immunoSEQ multiplex PCR; TCRdb keeps only in-frame clonotypes and omits some of them. The sample yields 2 million to 2.5 million clones, approximately 96% seen once. The data belong to a study of shared clonotypes between healthy human individuals. V trimming: 0 bases; J trimming: 5 bases; junction bases outside the gene matches: 6. Looked up from germline, CDR1 is LNHDA and CDR2 is SQIVND (reference sequence). The CDR3 covers 16 residues. The chain recombines TRBV19 with TRBJ1-5; 8 bases map to TRBD1. Sequences were obtained from naive CD4+ T cells sorted from blood. The subset: CD45RA+ positively selected. The sequence was obtained from a man between 18 and 35 years old in good health. The CDR3 DNA reads as TGTGCCAGTAGTATAGAAGGCAGGGGGCGGGATCAGCCCCAGCATTTT. Amino acids: CASSIEGRGRDQPQHF.